This TCR beta chain was profiled in a study of T cells in Graves' hyperthyroidism and ophthalmopathy (dated by TCRdb to about 2019). Background for the entire study: Peripheral blood samples were taken at the time of initial diagnosis, prior to any treatment. To identify distinguishing TCR V-J signatures, a discovery cohort of about 100 patients was used, comprising approximately 40 with Graves' ophthalmopathy and some 57 with stable Graves' hyperthyroidism. An independent validation cohort of some 18 hyperthyroidism patients and 15 or so patients who later progressed to ophthalmopathy tested prospective prediction of ophthalmopathy. The approximately 100 discovery patients were divided at random into training and test sets in a 7:3 ratio. The study also compared thyroid tissue and blood T-cell repertoires from several Graves' hyperthyroidism patients. After sampling, hyperthyroidism patients received methimazole starting at 30 mg daily, and ophthalmopathy patients received high-dose intravenous methylprednisolone. TCR Vbeta CDR3 sequencing of 120 to 150 peripheral blood samples (roughly 43 ophthalmopathy, 70 to 85 hyperthyroidism and approximately 17 progressor patients) is reported in the paper.

The research as a whole found: A model built on a 13 V-J signature distinguished ophthalmopathy from stable hyperthyroidism, reaching about 88% sensitivity and about 81% specificity in cross-validation and 80%/75% in testing. In validation, the model predicted progression to ophthalmopathy with 55% to 71% sensitivity and 72% to 85% specificity, a median of 6.5 months before onset. Blood samples also contained most of the expanded thyroid clonotypes (frequency above 0.001), which suggests that blood repertoires may reflect thyroid immune responses. No statistical method was used to fix the sample size in advance, and group allocation was not hidden from the investigators.

The TCR beta CDR3 regions were amplified from RNA transcripts. The TCR CDR3 was subjected to a first round of RT-PCR using the HTBI primer set and the Qiagen OneStep RT-PCR kit. A second multiplex PCR round built the libraries, followed by size selection and purification. Paired-end sequencing of the libraries was performed with 100 bp reads on an Illumina HiSeq2000. For the original study's pipeline: Raw data were processed with SOAPnuke, discarding reads with adapters, uncalled bases, mean Phred below 15, or no exact constant-primer or identifier match. High-quality paired reads were merged with COPE v1.2.5, and unique nucleotide sequences were defined as clonotypes. MiTCR v1.1 was used to align clonotypes to the IMGT TRBV, TRBD and TRBJ reference segments. Only V-J combinations with frequency above 0.0001, covering 98% to 99.2% of repertoires, were analysed. A TCS score was defined as the ratio between F50 (clonal expansion) and ExV (chaos), using BLOSUM62-based TCRdist between CDR3 peptides within each V-J. Welch's t-statistics and random forest reduced around 510 V-J features to under 15, which were used in a naive Bayes classifier (R e1071). The public reads were reanalyzed by TCRdb: fastp trimming at Q25, MiXCR alignment, in-frame beta chains only. Rows are unified per CDR3 protein, each entry keeping the most common DNA and genes. The V and J calls and clone size come from TCRdb's table, not from the authors' own analysis. The sample yields around 570,000 distinct CDR3 sequences; approximately 20% were counted once. Around 50% of the sample goes to the ten largest clones.

A remark on this clonotype: Its binding antigen is unknown. Possible read error: a much larger clone is one base away.

Ophthalmopathy patients had moderately to severely active disease, with a Clinical Activity Score of 3 or more, a NOSPECS grade of 4 or more, and a disease duration of less than 3 months. Any patient with an uncontrolled infection, another autoimmune disease, pregnancy or lactation was excluded. Diagnoses were established on the basis of clinical symptoms, serum thyroxine and TRAb, thyroid ultrasound, and orbital computed tomography. Ficoll-Paque density gradient centrifugation was used to isolate PBMCs from about 10 ml of fresh peripheral blood. Total RNA was extracted using Trizol reagent, and RNA quality was assessed on an Agilent 2100 Bioanalyzer. V lost 9 bases and J lost 9 bases; the stretch between them is 21 bases long. For CDR1 and CDR2, the germline V gene lists SNHLY and FYNNEI. CDR3 length: 14 amino acids, cysteine to phenylalanine. The entry retains the CDR3 DNA only, 42 bases that are in frame from base 1.

Recombination connected TRBV2 to TRBJ2-1; a weak D assignment points to TRBD1 (6 bases agree). This sequence was found in a man aged 35-49 years with Graves' ophthalmopathy. Material for sequencing was blood. The encoded CDR3 is CASVPGHYISEQFF. The DNA sequence is as follows: TGTGCCAGTGTCCCGGGACACTACATATCTGAGCAGTTCTTC.